The present entry profiles one T cell receptor beta chain with its context. In this sample, this clonotype turned up many times. Its antigen is currently not known. Within one base of it there is no much larger clone, and no base qualities were kept. These data belong to a study of T-cell memory formation after mild COVID-19 (dated by TCRdb to 2020 to 2023). The study in broad terms: Most TCR sequence clusters were specific to one of the two donors. T-cell clones expanding and contracting after mild COVID-19 in a couple of donors were tracked by longitudinal TCRalpha and TCRbeta repertoire sequencing. Two young, previously healthy adult volunteers, one female and one male, were included in the cohort. The investigation overall reported the following: SARS-CoV-2 specificity was not confirmed for the second-wave clones peaking on day 37. Contracting CD4+ clones were located mainly in the CM and EM memory subsets, whereas CD8+ clones were found to be enriched in EMRA. Clones contracting from day 15 to 85 had balanced CD4/CD8 phenotypes, while a second wave expanding from day 15 to 37 was biased towards CD4+. The study included only a couple of mild cases, and larger cohorts that include severe cases with pre-infection samples were judged to be necessary. The detection of some responding clones in pre-infection memory suggests that pre-existing cross-reactive memory T cells joined the SARS-CoV-2 response.

CDR1 and CDR2 are read off the germline V gene as SQVTM and ANQGSEA. The CDR3, cysteine through phenylalanine, is 11 amino acids long. Solely the CDR3 DNA is kept, with 33 bases framed from the first base. V loses 7 bases, J loses 6 bases, and the germline ends lie 10 bases apart. PBMCs were isolated by Ficoll-Paque density gradient centrifugation. This sample was sequenced with an Illumina NovaSeq 6000. TCRalpha and TCRbeta cDNA libraries were constructed by 5'RACE with constant-segment primers, with sample barcodes and unique molecular identifiers being introduced. Trizol reagent was used to extract RNA from every sample. Amplification of the libraries took two PCR steps, and the second step added a second sample barcode plus Illumina TruSeq adapters. Libraries were sequenced on an Illumina NovaSeq with 2 x 150 bp paired-end reads. The paper's data handling went like this. The reads were demultiplexed and collapsed into UMI-guided consensus sequences using migec v1.2.7. Using mixcr v2.1.11, UMI consensuses were aligned to TRA and TRB V and J templates and then assembled into clonotypes. A clonotype was counted as expanded or contracted only when both edgeR and NoisET called the clonotype significant, with the noise models trained on biological replicates. For edgeR calls, the cutoffs were a false discovery rate-adjusted p below 0.01 and a log2 fold-change threshold of 1. As an exploratory analysis of dynamics, max-normalized trajectories of the 1000 most abundant clonotypes were examined by PCA with hierarchical clustering. Separately sequenced CD4+ and CD8+ repertoires were used to assign a CD4 or CD8 phenotype to each responding clone. The public sequencing data were trimmed at Q25 with fastp and processed into clonotypes with MiXCR by TCRdb, which kept only in-frame beta chains. All rows with the same CDR3 protein become a single entry with the most common DNA and genes. These V and J calls originate from TCRdb's pipeline instead of the authors' own analysis. Present in this sample are almost 250,000 distinct CDR3 sequences, 15% of which were seen just once. The biggest ten clones account for 2.1% of the sample.

Sequencing was done on a sample of PBMCs or a T cell subset sorted from them (not recorded which). The TCR was taken from an adult woman who had mild COVID-19 (a few samples of this study predate the infection). The sample titles of this study are shuffled in the database, so cell type and time point are left out; the donor was told from shared clones. The sequence joins TRBV29-1 to TRBJ2-1; the D gene is perhaps TRBD1 or TRBD2, each of them matching over 5 bases. Here is the DNA: TGCAGCGGCCGGGACCTCAATGAGCAGTTCTTC. It is translated as CSGRDLNEQFF.